This T cell receptor beta chain comes out of a study of T cell changes during pregnancy in multiple sclerosis. Sequencing was performed with immunoSEQ multiplex PCR; in TCRdb, only in-frame clones are kept and a portion is missing. The table shows about 92,000 clones, with 80% to 95% occurring only once. V shed 1 base, J shed 10 bases, and the junction held 3 bases outside the gene matches. From germline, CDR1 is GTSNPN and CDR2 SVGIG (reference sequence). The CDR3 totals 11 residues. The genes are TRBV30 and TRBJ2-7; 8 bases match TRBD1. This sample comprised peripheral blood, obtained in the first trimester of pregnancy. This receptor was identified in a female donor with multiple sclerosis, enrolled in a pregnancy study. The CDR3 DNA reads as TGTGCCTGGAGTGGGACAGGGAAACAGTACTTC. Residues: CAWSGTGKQYF.